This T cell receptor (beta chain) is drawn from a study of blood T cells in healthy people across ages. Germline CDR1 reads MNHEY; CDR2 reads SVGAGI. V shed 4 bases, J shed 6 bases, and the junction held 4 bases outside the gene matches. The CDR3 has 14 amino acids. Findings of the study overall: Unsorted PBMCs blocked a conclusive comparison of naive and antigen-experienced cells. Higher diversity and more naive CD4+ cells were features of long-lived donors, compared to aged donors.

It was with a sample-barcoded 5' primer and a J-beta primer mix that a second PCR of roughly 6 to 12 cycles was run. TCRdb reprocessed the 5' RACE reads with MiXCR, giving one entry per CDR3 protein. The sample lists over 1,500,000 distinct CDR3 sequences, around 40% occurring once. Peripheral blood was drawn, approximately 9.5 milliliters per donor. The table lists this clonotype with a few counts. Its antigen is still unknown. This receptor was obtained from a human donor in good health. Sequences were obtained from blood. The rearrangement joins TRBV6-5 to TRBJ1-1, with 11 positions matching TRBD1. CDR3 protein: CASSFGTGGPEAFF. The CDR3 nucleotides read TGTGCCAGCAGTTTCGGGACAGGGGGGCCTGAAGCTTTCTTT.